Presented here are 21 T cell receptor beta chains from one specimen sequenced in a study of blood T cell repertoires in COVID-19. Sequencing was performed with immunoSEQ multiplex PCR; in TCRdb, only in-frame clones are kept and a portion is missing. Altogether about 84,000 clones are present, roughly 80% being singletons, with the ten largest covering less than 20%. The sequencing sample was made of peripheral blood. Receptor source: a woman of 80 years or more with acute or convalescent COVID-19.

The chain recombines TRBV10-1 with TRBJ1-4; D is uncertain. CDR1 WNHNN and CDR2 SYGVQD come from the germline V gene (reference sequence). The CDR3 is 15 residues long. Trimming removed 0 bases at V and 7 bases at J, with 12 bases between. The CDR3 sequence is CASSESRTDGEKLFF. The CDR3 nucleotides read TGCGCCAGCAGTGAGTCGAGGACTGATGGTGAAAAACTGTTTTTT.

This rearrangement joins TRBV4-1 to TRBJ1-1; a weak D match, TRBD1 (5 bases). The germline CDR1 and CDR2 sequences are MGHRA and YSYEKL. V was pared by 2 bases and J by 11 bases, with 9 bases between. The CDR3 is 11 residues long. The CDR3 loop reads CASSQSTVAFF. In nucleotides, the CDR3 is TGCGCCAGCAGCCAATCGACAGTGGCTTTCTTT.

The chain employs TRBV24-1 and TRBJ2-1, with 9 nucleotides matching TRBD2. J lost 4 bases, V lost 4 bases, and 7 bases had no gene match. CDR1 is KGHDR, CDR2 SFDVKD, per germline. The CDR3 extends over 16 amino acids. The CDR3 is CATSEGRGGRYNEQFF. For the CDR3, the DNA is TGTGCCACCAGTGAAGGGCGGGGGGGCCGGTACAATGAGCAGTTCTTC.

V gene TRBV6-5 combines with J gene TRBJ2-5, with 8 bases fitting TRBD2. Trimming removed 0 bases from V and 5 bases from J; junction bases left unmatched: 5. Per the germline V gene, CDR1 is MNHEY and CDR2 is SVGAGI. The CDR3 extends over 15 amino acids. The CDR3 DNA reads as TGTGCCAGCAGTTACTCTCCGACTAGCGTGGAGACCCAGTACTTC. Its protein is CASSYSPTSVETQYF.

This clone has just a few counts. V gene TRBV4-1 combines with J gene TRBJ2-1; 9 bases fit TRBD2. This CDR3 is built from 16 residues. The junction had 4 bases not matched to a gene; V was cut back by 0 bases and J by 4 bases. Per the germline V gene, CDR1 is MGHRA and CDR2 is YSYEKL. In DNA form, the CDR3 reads TGCGCCAGCAGCCAAGATGGTAGCGGGGGATACAATGAGCAGTTCTTC. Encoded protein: CASSQDGSGGYNEQFF.

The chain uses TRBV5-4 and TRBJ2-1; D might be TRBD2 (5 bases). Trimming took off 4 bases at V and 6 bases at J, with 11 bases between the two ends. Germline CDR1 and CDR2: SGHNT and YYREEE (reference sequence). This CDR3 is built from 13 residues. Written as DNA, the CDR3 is TGTGCCAGCAGCCGTAGCGCCTCCAATGAGCAGTTCTTC. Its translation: CASSRSASNEQFF.

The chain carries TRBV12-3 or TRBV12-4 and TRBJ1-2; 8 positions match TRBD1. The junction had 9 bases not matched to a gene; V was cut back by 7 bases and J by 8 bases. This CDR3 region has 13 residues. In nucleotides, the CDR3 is TGTGCCAGCAAACGGACAGGGTCATACGGCTACACCTTC. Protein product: CASKRTGSYGYTF.

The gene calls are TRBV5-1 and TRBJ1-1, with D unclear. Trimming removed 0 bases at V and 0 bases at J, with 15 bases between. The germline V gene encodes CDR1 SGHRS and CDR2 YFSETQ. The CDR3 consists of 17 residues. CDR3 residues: CASSLGVAASMNTEAFF. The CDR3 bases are TGCGCCAGCAGCTTGGGCGTAGCAGCATCCATGAACACTGAAGCTTTCTTT.

The CDR3 nucleotides are TGTGCCAGCAGCTCCAGACAGGACGGAAACACCATATATTTT. Translation: CASSSRQDGNTIYF. This sequence joins TRBV11-1 and TRBJ1-3, with D possibly matching TRBD1 (6 bases). This CDR3 contains 14 residues. Germline values: CDR1 SGHAT, CDR2 FQDESV (reference sequence). V was pared by 4 bases and J by 4 bases, with 11 bases between.

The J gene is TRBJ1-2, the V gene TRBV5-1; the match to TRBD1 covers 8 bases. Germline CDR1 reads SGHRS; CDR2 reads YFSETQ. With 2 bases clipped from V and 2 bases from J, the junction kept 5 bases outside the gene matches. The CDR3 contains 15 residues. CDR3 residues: CASSFPDRENYGYTF. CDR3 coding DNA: TGCGCCAGCAGCTTCCCGGACAGGGAAAACTATGGCTACACCTTC.

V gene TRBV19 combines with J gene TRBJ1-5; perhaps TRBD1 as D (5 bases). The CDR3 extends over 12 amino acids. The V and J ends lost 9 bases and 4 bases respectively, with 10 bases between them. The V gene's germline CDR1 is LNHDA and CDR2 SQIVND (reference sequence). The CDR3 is CASRRGNQPQHF. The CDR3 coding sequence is TGTGCCAGCCGGCGGGGGAATCAGCCCCAGCATTTT.

The CDR3 coding sequence is TGCGCCAGCAGTGAGTCGGGACAGGTGAACACTGAAGCTTTCTTT. Translated: CASSESGQVNTEAFF. The J gene is TRBJ1-1, the V gene TRBV10-1; TRBD1 matches 8 bases. Germline V gene data show CDR1 as WNHNN and CDR2 as SYGVQD (reference sequence). V gave up 0 bases and J gave up 0 bases; unmatched junction bases: 0. The CDR3 length is 15 residues.

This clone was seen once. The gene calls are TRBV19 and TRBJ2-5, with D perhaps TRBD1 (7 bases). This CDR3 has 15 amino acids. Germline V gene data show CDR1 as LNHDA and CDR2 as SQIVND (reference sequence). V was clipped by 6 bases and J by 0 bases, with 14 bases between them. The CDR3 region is CASSVTGTYQETQYF. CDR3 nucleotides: TGTGCCAGTAGCGTGACAGGGACTTACCAAGAGACCCAGTACTTC.

CDR3 loop: CASSQVGGGQGYGYTF. For the CDR3, the DNA is TGTGCCAGCAGCCAAGTGGGAGGGGGACAGGGATATGGCTACACCTTC. The genes are TRBV14 and TRBJ1-2; 9 bases are shared with TRBD1. The length of the CDR3 is 16 residues. The V gene end was trimmed by 1 base and the J gene end by 5 bases; junction bases not matched to a gene: 8. Germline CDR1 SGHDN, CDR2 FVKESK.

CDR3 sequence (DNA): TGTGCCAGCAGCCTTGGGACAGATTCCACTGAAGCTTTCTTT. Encoded protein: CASSLGTDSTEAFF. V and J are TRBV9 and TRBJ1-1, with 7 bases that match TRBD1. CDR1 and CDR2 (germline): SGDLS, YYNGEE. CDR3 size: 14 residues. Losses at the gene ends were 4 bases for V and 4 bases for J; bases not matched to a gene: 7. The complete variable domain, with remaining parts taken from reference TRBV9 and TRBJ1-1, reads DSGVTQTPKHLITATGQRVTLRCSPRSGDLSVYWYQQSLDQGLQFLIQYYNGEERAKGNILERFSAQQFPDLHSELNLSSLELGDSALYFCASSLGTDSTEAFFGQGTRLTVV.

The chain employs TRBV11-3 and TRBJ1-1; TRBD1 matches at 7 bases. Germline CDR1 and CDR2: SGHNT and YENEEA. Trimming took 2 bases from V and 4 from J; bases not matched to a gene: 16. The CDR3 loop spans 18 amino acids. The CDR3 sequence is CASSLKKDRRWGVTEAFF. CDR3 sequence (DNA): TGTGCCAGCAGCTTAAAAAAGGACAGGCGATGGGGTGTCACTGAAGCTTTCTTT.

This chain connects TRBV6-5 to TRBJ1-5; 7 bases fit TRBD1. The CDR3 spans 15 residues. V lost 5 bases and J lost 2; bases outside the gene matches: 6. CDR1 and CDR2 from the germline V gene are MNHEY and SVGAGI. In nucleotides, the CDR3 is TGTGCCAGCAGTAGCCGACAGGGCCGCAATCAGCCCCAGCATTTT. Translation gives CASSSRQGRNQPQHF.

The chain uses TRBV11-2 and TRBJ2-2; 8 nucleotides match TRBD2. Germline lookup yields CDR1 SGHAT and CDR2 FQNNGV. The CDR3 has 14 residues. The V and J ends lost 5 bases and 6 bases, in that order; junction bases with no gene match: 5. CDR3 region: CASSPGLAAGELFF. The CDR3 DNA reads TGTGCCAGCAGCCCAGGACTAGCCGCCGGGGAGCTGTTTTTT.

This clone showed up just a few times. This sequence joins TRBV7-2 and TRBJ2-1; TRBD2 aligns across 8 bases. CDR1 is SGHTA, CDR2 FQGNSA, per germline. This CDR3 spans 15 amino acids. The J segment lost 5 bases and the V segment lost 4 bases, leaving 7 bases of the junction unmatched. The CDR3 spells CASSSPSGGHNEQFF. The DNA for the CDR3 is TGTGCCAGCAGCTCCCCGAGCGGGGGACACAATGAGCAGTTCTTC.

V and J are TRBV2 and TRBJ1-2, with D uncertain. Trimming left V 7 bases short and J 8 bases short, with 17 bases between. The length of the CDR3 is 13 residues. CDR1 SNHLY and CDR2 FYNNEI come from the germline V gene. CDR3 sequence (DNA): TGTGCCAGCACGTTTGGACTTATACGGGGCTACACCTTC. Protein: CASTFGLIRGYTF.

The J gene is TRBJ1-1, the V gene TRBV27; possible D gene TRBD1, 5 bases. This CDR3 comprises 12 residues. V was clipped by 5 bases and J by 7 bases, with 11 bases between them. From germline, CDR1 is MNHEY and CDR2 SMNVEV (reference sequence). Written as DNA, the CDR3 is TGTGCCAGCAGTAGGGTGGGGCTTGAAGCTTTCTTT. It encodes CASSRVGLEAFF.